Below are 8 T cell receptor beta chains sequenced from a single sample in a study of T cell changes during pregnancy in multiple sclerosis. Using immunoSEQ multiplex PCR, the repertoire was profiled, and TCRdb retains in-frame clones only, with some absent. The table shows over 85,000 clones, with 90% occurring only once. Sequencing was performed on peripheral blood, taken in the second trimester of pregnancy. Receptor source: a female donor in good health, enrolled as a control in a pregnancy study.

The V gene is TRBV25-1, the J gene TRBJ2-4; 8 nucleotides align to TRBD1. V shed 6 bases and J 8 bases; nucleotides not matched to a gene: 21. The CDR3 is made up of 18 amino acids. Per the germline V gene, CDR1 is MGHDK and CDR2 is SYGVNS. The CDR3 region is CASRGFGQGKNPNDIQYF. The CDR3 DNA sequence: TGTGCCAGCAGGGGTTTCGGACAGGGAAAAAACCCTAACGACATTCAGTACTTC. The variable domain in full, with the rest retrieved from reference TRBV25-1 and TRBJ2-4, is EADIYQTPRYLVIGTGKKITLECSQTMGHDKMYWYQQDPGMELHLIHYSYGVNSTEKGDLSSESTVSRIRTEHFPLTLESARPSHTSQYLCASRGFGQGKNPNDIQYFGAGTRLSVL.

CDR3 in amino acids: CASSEAAQTGANTEAFF. The CDR3 DNA follows: TGTGCCAGCAGTGAAGCGGCACAGACAGGGGCGAACACTGAAGCTTTCTTT. J is TRBJ1-1 and V is TRBV25-1; TRBD1 matches at 8 bases. Germline loops: CDR1 MGHDK, CDR2 SYGVNS. This CDR3 comprises 17 residues. Trimming at V came to 2 bases and at J to 1 base, leaving 9 bases not matched to a gene.

This rearrangement joins TRBV4-1 to TRBJ2-5; TRBD1 is a possible D gene (6 bases). There are 16 residues in the CDR3. V gave up 4 bases and J gave up 2 bases, with 17 bases separating them. The germline V gene has CDR1 MGHRA and CDR2 YSYEKL. CDR3 loop: CASSPGPGQGQETQYF. For the CDR3, the DNA is TGCGCCAGCAGCCCGGGACCGGGCCAGGGGCAAGAGACCCAGTACTTC.

The chain couples TRBV27 to TRBJ2-5; D not resolved. Trimming shortened V by 9 bases and J by 1 base, and 18 bases separated the two germline ends. Germline values: CDR1 MNHEY, CDR2 SMNVEV (reference sequence). This CDR3 is 15 amino acids long. CDR3 sequence (DNA): TGTGCCAGTAGCCAAAGAGAGGCCAGCCAAGAGACCCAGTACTTC. Translation: CASSQREASQETQYF.

This clone has a single count. This sequence joins TRBV7-2 and TRBJ2-7; 7 nucleotides line up with TRBD1. The CDR3 totals 18 residues. CDR1 and CDR2 from the germline V gene are SGHTA and FQGNSA. J gave up 2 bases and V 5 bases, and 18 bases lay outside the gene matches. The chain's CDR3 is CASSRVPPLGGGPYEQYF. In DNA form, the CDR3 reads TGTGCCAGCAGCCGAGTCCCACCCCTAGGGGGCGGCCCCTACGAGCAGTACTTC. The entire variable domain, with the rest obtained from reference TRBV7-2 and TRBJ2-7, is as follows: GAGVSQSPSNKVTEKGKDVELRCDPISGHTALYWYRQSLGQGLEFLIYFQGNSAPDKSGLPSDRFSAERTGGSVSTLTIQRTQQEDSAVYLCASSRVPPLGGGPYEQYFGPGTRLTVT.

The chain is built from TRBV6-5 and TRBJ2-1, with TRBD1 as a possible D gene (5 bases). CDR3 length: 15 residues. In germline, CDR1 is MNHEY, CDR2 SVGAGI. The germline V and J ends were trimmed by 2 bases and 6 bases, with 14 bases remaining between them. CDR3 sequence: CASSYRGQKVNEQFF. The CDR3 nucleotides are TGTGCCAGCAGTTACAGGGGTCAGAAGGTCAATGAGCAGTTCTTC.

The chain has TRBV6-5 and TRBJ1-1; D gene ambiguous. The V gene's germline CDR1 is MNHEY and CDR2 SVGAGI. The CDR3 totals 11 residues. With 10 bases removed from V and 1 base from J, the gap between germline ends came to 7 bases. The CDR3 loop is CATYRNTEAFF. Here the CDR3 DNA reads TGTGCCACCTACAGGAACACTGAAGCTTTCTTT.

This chain connects TRBV5-1 to TRBJ1-4; D not resolved. The V end was cut by 1 base, the J end by 5 bases, with 12 bases between. Per germline, CDR1 SGHRS and CDR2 YFSETQ. CDR3 length equals 15 residues. CDR3 DNA: TGCGCCAGCAGCTTGAACGGGGTGGGGAATGAAAAACTGTTTTTT. Translation: CASSLNGVGNEKLFF.